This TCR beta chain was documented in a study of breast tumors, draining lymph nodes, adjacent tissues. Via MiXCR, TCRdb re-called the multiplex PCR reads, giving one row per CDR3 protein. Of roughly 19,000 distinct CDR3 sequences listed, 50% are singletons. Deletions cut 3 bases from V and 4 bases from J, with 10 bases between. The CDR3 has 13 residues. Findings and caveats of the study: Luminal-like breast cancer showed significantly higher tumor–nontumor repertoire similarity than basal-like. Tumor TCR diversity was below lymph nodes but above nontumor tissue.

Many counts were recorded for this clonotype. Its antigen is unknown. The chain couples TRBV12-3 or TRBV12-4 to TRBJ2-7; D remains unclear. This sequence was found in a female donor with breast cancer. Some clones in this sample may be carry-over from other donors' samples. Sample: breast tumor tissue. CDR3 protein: CASSFAAEYEQYF. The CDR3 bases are TGTGCCAGCAGTTTCGCCGCAGAGTACGAGCAGTACTTC.